A selection of T cell receptor beta chains follows, all from one sample in a study of OX40 agonist ivuxolimab in advanced cancers. Using immunoSEQ multiplex PCR, the repertoire was profiled, and TCRdb retains in-frame clones only, with some absent. The sample records 60,000 or so clones, approximately 86% being singletons. This material consisted of CD4+ or CD8+ T cells sorted from blood, taken in a trial of the OX40 agonist ivuxolimab. These receptor sequences come from an adult with an advanced solid tumor such as melanoma, head and neck, liver or kidney cancer. The CDR3 runs from the conserved cysteine through the conserved F or W. The order of the fields is J gene, V gene, CDR3 protein.

j_gene: TRBJ1-1; v_gene: TRBV27; CDR3aa: CASSLSMNTEAFF
j_gene: TRBJ2-7; v_gene: TRBV2; CDR3aa: CASREDRGYEQYF
j_gene: TRBJ2-5; v_gene: TRBV27; CDR3aa: CASSLRAEETQYF
j_gene: TRBJ2-7; v_gene: TRBV7-6; CDR3aa: CASSLETSGRQYF
j_gene: TRBJ1-2; v_gene: TRBV7-9; CDR3aa: CASSPGPRRNGYTF
j_gene: TRBJ2-2; v_gene: TRBV4-1; CDR3aa: CASSQGYANTGELFF
j_gene: TRBJ2-7; v_gene: TRBV7-8; CDR3aa: CASSLAGRVENEQYF
j_gene: TRBJ2-5; v_gene: TRBV27; CDR3aa: CASSPRDSLGPSGTQYF
j_gene: TRBJ2-2; v_gene: TRBV4-3; CDR3aa: CASSQGMGGDAGELFF
j_gene: TRBJ2-2; v_gene: TRBV2; CDR3aa: CASSAIVLRELFF
j_gene: NA; v_gene: TRBV13; CDR3aa: CASRGGANEQYF
j_gene: TRBJ1-2; v_gene: TRBV6-6; CDR3aa: CASTRQGGNGYTF
j_gene: TRBJ2-2; v_gene: TRBV12-5; CDR3aa: CASGQMVGSSNTGELFF
j_gene: TRBJ2-7; v_gene: TRBV4-1; CDR3aa: CASSRSSSPYEQYF
j_gene: TRBJ1-2; v_gene: TRBV19; CDR3aa: CASSHGGYTF
j_gene: TRBJ2-7; v_gene: TRBV5-1; CDR3aa: CASSFARDSYEQYF
j_gene: TRBJ1-2; v_gene: TRBV2; CDR3aa: CASSEGTGAGGYTF
j_gene: TRBJ2-1; v_gene: TRBV7-9; CDR3aa: CASRPVRAGDYNEQFF
j_gene: TRBJ2-5; v_gene: TRBV28; CDR3aa: CASMGMTAALQETQYF
j_gene: TRBJ2-5; v_gene: TRBV28; CDR3aa: CASSPDRVLEAQYF
j_gene: TRBJ1-2; v_gene: TRBV7-2; CDR3aa: CASSPVGSGYTF
j_gene: TRBJ2-3; v_gene: TRBV7-9; CDR3aa: CASSQRGIAGVLRTDTQYF
j_gene: TRBJ2-5; v_gene: TRBV11-3; CDR3aa: CASSFGSGEETQYF
j_gene: TRBJ2-3; v_gene: TRBV28; CDR3aa: CASSRLAGGSDTQYF
j_gene: TRBJ2-2; v_gene: TRBV10-3; CDR3aa: CAVSVERTTGELFF
j_gene: TRBJ1-6; v_gene: TRBV25-1; CDR3aa: CASGPGAWDSPLHF
j_gene: TRBJ2-7; v_gene: TRBV28; CDR3aa: CASSLPGRAYEQYF
j_gene: NA; v_gene: TRBV13; CDR3aa: CASSPTGGYEQYF
j_gene: TRBJ2-2; v_gene: TRBV6-1; CDR3aa: CASIYGPGTGELFF
j_gene: TRBJ2-5; v_gene: TRBV5-4; CDR3aa: CASREGKGETQYF
j_gene: TRBJ2-7; v_gene: TRBV11-2; CDR3aa: CASSEAASLTYEQYF
j_gene: TRBJ2-3; v_gene: TRBV27; CDR3aa: CASRFGTSGRRDTQYF
j_gene: TRBJ1-4; v_gene: TRBV4-1; CDR3aa: CASSLHRRASNEKLFF
j_gene: TRBJ1-4; v_gene: TRBV11-2; CDR3aa: CASSLDRGNEKLFF
j_gene: TRBJ2-3; v_gene: TRBV7-9; CDR3aa: CASSFTTADTQYF
j_gene: TRBJ2-7; v_gene: TRBV5-4; CDR3aa: CASSQDRGSEQYF
j_gene: TRBJ1-6; v_gene: TRBV19; CDR3aa: CASHWGTSRFGNSPLHF
j_gene: TRBJ1-4; v_gene: TRBV5-1; CDR3aa: CASSLAGYRSTNEKLFF
j_gene: TRBJ2-7; v_gene: TRBV15; CDR3aa: CATSRDRDYEQYF
j_gene: TRBJ2-1; v_gene: TRBV27; CDR3aa: CASNQDGVESSYNEQFF
j_gene: TRBJ1-2; v_gene: TRBV11-3; CDR3aa: CASSLRVTEGEGVYGYTF
j_gene: TRBJ2-7; v_gene: TRBV6-1; CDR3aa: CASSEIRGQGPEEQYF
j_gene: TRBJ1-2; v_gene: TRBV6-4; CDR3aa: CASTELGGRGPYTF
j_gene: TRBJ2-3; v_gene: TRBV2; CDR3aa: CASTGGREGDTQYF
j_gene: TRBJ2-2; v_gene: TRBV15; CDR3aa: CATSRYDTGELFF
j_gene: TRBJ2-3; v_gene: TRBV4-3; CDR3aa: CASSQDGGTSGTDTQYF
j_gene: TRBJ2-7; v_gene: TRBV6-6; CDR3aa: CASSYPGGLGEQYF
j_gene: TRBJ1-2; v_gene: TRBV19; CDR3aa: CASSNTGEVYGYTF
j_gene: TRBJ2-7; v_gene: TRBV11-2; CDR3aa: CASSPLELIRHEQYF
j_gene: TRBJ2-7; v_gene: TRBV6-6; CDR3aa: CASSYLIGSRIRGQYF
j_gene: TRBJ2-5; v_gene: TRBV7-8; CDR3aa: CASSLDGSSGSRETQYF
j_gene: TRBJ1-4; v_gene: TRBV6-1; CDR3aa: CASSEESRDNEKLFF
j_gene: TRBJ2-1; v_gene: TRBV25-1; CDR3aa: CASSEDPTSREQFF
j_gene: TRBJ2-3; v_gene: TRBV29-1; CDR3aa: CSVEGKTQYTQYF
j_gene: TRBJ2-1; v_gene: TRBV6-1; CDR3aa: CASRKGTSQYNEQFF
j_gene: TRBJ1-4; v_gene: TRBV6-1; CDR3aa: CASSVAEGYEKLFF
j_gene: TRBJ1-3; v_gene: TRBV5-1; CDR3aa: CASSPAVGRNTIYF
j_gene: TRBJ2-4; v_gene: TRBV7-9; CDR3aa: CASSPRGPDGKNIQYF
j_gene: TRBJ1-4; v_gene: TRBV7-9; CDR3aa: CASSASGTGDEKLFF
j_gene: TRBJ2-1; v_gene: TRBV19; CDR3aa: CASSIWADINSDNEQFF